Presented here are 25 T cell receptor beta chains from one specimen sequenced in a study of PD-1 blockade in classical Hodgkin lymphoma. As for time point: cycle 4 day 1 (C4D1), after around six weeks of nivolumab. Each of the patients experienced relapse following autologous stem cell transplantation, and their brentuximab vedotin exposure differed. Isolation of CD8+ T cells from thawed PBMCs used magnetic negative selection. Clones were sequenced by immunoSEQ multiplex PCR, and TCRdb holds only the in-frame ones, with some missing. Among about 10,000 clones listed, around 70% were seen once. This specimen consisted of CD8+ T cells from blood, obtained before the fourth cycle of nivolumab. The receptors were sampled from a human donor with classical Hodgkin lymphoma.

The gene calls are TRBV7-7 and TRBJ2-5; 10 bases map to TRBD2. This CDR3 spans 15 amino acids. Germline-derived CDR1 and CDR2 are SSHAT and FNYEAQ (reference sequence). V was pared by 2 bases and J by 5 bases, with 5 bases of the junction left unmatched. The CDR3 DNA reads TGTGCCAGCAGCTTAAGCGGGGGGGCCCTCGAGACCCAGTACTTC. It yields the protein CASSLSGGALETQYF.

The chain recombines TRBV4-3 with TRBJ2-6; D possibly corresponds to TRBD2 (5 bases). The germline CDR1 and CDR2 sequences are LGHNA and YSLEER. The V end was cut by 4 bases, the J end by 0 bases, with 19 bases between. This CDR3 is built from 19 residues. Here the CDR3 DNA reads TGCGCCAGCAGCCCTGACCGAGACCTAGCCCACTCTGGGGCCAACGTCCTGACTTTC. This sequence encodes CASSPDRDLAHSGANVLTF.

This clone was seen a handful of times. The V and J genes are TRBV2 and TRBJ1-5; D might be TRBD1 (5 bases). Per the germline V gene, CDR1 is SNHLY and CDR2 is FYNNEI. Between the trimmed V and J ends, which lost 4 bases and 2 bases, there was a span of 12 bases. The CDR3 has 15 amino acids. CDR3: CASSARDERNQPQHF. CDR3 coding DNA: TGTGCCAGCAGTGCCCGGGACGAACGCAATCAGCCCCAGCATTTT. Supplemented by reference TRBV2 and TRBJ1-5, the full variable domain reads EPEVTQTPSHQVTQMGQEVILRCVPISNHLYFYWYRQILGQKVEFLVSFYNNEISEKSEIFDDQFSVERPDGSNFTLKIRSTKLEDSAMYFCASSARDERNQPQHFGDGTRLSIL.

The chain recombines TRBV19 with TRBJ2-6; D possibly corresponds to TRBD1 (7 bases). V dropped 6 bases and J dropped 0 bases, with 18 bases sitting between them. The length of the CDR3 is 18 residues. Looked up from germline, CDR1 is LNHDA and CDR2 is SQIVND (reference sequence). Written as DNA, the CDR3 is TGTGCCAGTAGGGTGGCGGGACAGAGTTACTCTGGGGCCAACGTCCTGACTTTC. This encodes CASRVAGQSYSGANVLTF. Supplemented by reference TRBV19 and TRBJ2-6, the full variable domain reads DGGITQSPKYLFRKEGQNVTLSCEQNLNHDAMYWYRQDPGQGLRLIYYSQIVNDFQKGDIAEGYSVSREKKESFPLTVTSAQKNPTAFYLCASRVAGQSYSGANVLTFGAGSRLTVL.

The J gene is TRBJ1-4, the V gene TRBV6-5; D not resolved. The CDR3 runs to 15 residues. Between the trimmed V and J ends, which lost 5 bases and 0 bases, there was a span of 10 bases. Per germline, CDR1 MNHEY and CDR2 SVGAGI. The CDR3 here is CASSPDGATNEKLFF. The CDR3 DNA reads TGTGCCAGCAGTCCGGACGGTGCAACTAATGAAAAACTGTTTTTT.

This clone was observed a handful of times. The rearrangement links TRBV7-9 to TRBJ1-1; 7 nucleotides line up with TRBD1. The CDR3 has 16 amino acids. Germline CDR1 and CDR2: SEHNR and FQNEAQ (reference sequence). J gave up 0 bases and V 8 bases, and 12 bases lay outside the gene matches. CDR3 nucleotides: TGTGCCAGCGGGGACAGCCCTCCAAGATTGAACACTGAAGCTTTCTTT. Its protein is CASGDSPPRLNTEAFF.

The chain joins TRBV6-5 to TRBJ2-7, with 8 nucleotides matching TRBD2. Losses at the gene ends were 11 bases for V and 2 bases for J; bases not matched to a gene: 5. The CDR3 runs 12 residues. Per germline, CDR1 MNHEY and CDR2 SVGAGI. The CDR3 loop is CASGRETYEQYF. CDR3 nucleotide sequence: TGTGCCTCCGGGAGGGAAACCTACGAGCAGTACTTC.

This clone showed up just once. This chain uses TRBV2 with TRBJ2-3; D uncertain. CDR1 is SNHLY, CDR2 FYNNEI, per germline. This CDR3 contains 14 residues. With 1 base removed from V and 4 bases from J, the gap between germline ends came to 9 bases. The CDR3 sequence: CASSEEMLADTQYF. DNA for the CDR3: TGTGCCAGCAGTGAAGAAATGTTGGCAGATACGCAGTATTTT.

This clone came up a few times. The chain is built from TRBV2 and TRBJ2-7, with TRBD2 matching over 9 bases. Trimming took 8 bases from V and 0 from J; bases not matched to a gene: 5. The CDR3 consists of 14 residues. The germline gives CDR1 SNHLY, CDR2 FYNNEI. The CDR3, as DNA: TGTGCCAGCGTCCTAGCGGGGAGCTCCTACGAGCAGTACTTC. It translates to CASVLAGSSYEQYF.

This clone ranks as medium-sized. The J gene is TRBJ2-4, the V gene TRBV11-2; either TRBD1 or TRBD2 may fit D (6 bases each). Per germline, CDR1 SGHAT and CDR2 FQNNGV. V lost 3 bases and J lost 0, with 18 bases in between. This CDR3 contains 18 residues. Here the CDR3 reads CASSLWGAGHLAKNIQYF. DNA of the CDR3: TGTGCCAGCAGCTTGTGGGGGGCGGGACACCTAGCCAAAAACATTCAGTACTTC.

The genes are TRBV12-5 and TRBJ2-2; 7 bases fit TRBD1. Germline loops: CDR1 LGHNT, CDR2 FRNRAP. The CDR3 runs to 18 residues. V shed 5 bases and J 0 bases; nucleotides not matched to a gene: 12. CDR3 nucleotides: TGTGCTAGTGGTCACAGTAGGGGGACAGTCTCGAACACCGGGGAGCTGTTTTTT. This sequence encodes CASGHSRGTVSNTGELFF.

The chain has TRBV2 and TRBJ1-1; unclear D gene. This CDR3 has 14 residues. V shed 1 base and J shed 0 bases, with 6 bases lying between them. CDR1 is SNHLY, CDR2 FYNNEI, per germline. The CDR3 DNA sequence: TGTGCCAGCAGTGAAGGCTATATGAACACTGAAGCTTTCTTT. Its translation is CASSEGYMNTEAFF.

The rearrangement links TRBV19 to TRBJ1-5; 7 bases map to TRBD1. The V gene end was trimmed by 5 bases and the J gene end by 0 bases; junction bases not matched to a gene: 4. The CDR3 is made up of 15 amino acids. The germline V gene has CDR1 LNHDA and CDR2 SQIVND (reference sequence). The DNA for the CDR3 is TGTGCCAGTAGTGCGACAGGGAATAGCAATCAGCCCCAGCATTTT. Translated: CASSATGNSNQPQHF.

The V and J genes are TRBV28 and TRBJ2-7, with 10 bases aligning to TRBD1. The trim removed 6 bases at V and 5 bases at J, leaving 10 bases unmatched. CDR3 length: 15 residues. Germline lookup yields CDR1 MDHEN and CDR2 SYDVKM. CDR3 loop: CASRIGQGGVHEQYF. The CDR3 DNA follows: TGTGCCAGCAGAATCGGACAGGGGGGTGTACACGAGCAGTACTTC.

The chain is built from TRBV27 and TRBJ2-7, with 8 bases identical to TRBD1. The CDR3 is 16 amino acids. The J segment lost 4 bases and the V segment lost 1 base, leaving 9 bases of the junction unmatched. Germline assignment: CDR1 MNHEY and CDR2 SMNVEV (reference sequence). CDR3 in amino acids: CASSLYRGSAEYEQYF. The CDR3 nucleotides read TGTGCCAGCAGTTTATACAGGGGGTCTGCTGAGTACGAGCAGTACTTC.

The J gene is TRBJ2-7, the V gene TRBV30; 7 positions match TRBD1. J lost 2 bases, V lost 3 bases, and 1 base had no gene match. The CDR3 has 12 residues. Germline CDR1 is GTSNPN and CDR2 is SVGIG (reference sequence). CDR3 sequence reads: CAWRGQTYEQYF. DNA for the CDR3: TGTGCCTGGAGGGGACAGACCTACGAGCAGTACTTC.

In nucleotides, the CDR3 is TGTGCCAGCAGCGTACCACTAGCGGGAGGCACAGATACGCAGTATTTT. This encodes CASSVPLAGGTDTQYF. The rearrangement joins TRBV9 to TRBJ2-3; TRBD2 matches 11 bases. Germline trimming cut 1 base from V and 1 base from J; bases unmatched to any gene: 2. The CDR3 runs to 16 residues. CDR1 and CDR2 (germline): SGDLS, YYNGEE.

The CDR3 nucleotides read TGTGCCAGCAGCGCCCGGACTGAAGCTTTCTTT. Translating gives CASSARTEAFF. The chain has TRBV7-6 and TRBJ1-1; no clear D gene. The CDR3 contains 11 residues. V lost 5 bases to trimming and J lost 5 bases, with 6 bases between them. Germline loops: CDR1 SGHVS, CDR2 FNYEAQ.

This clone has just one count. The chain joins TRBV28 to TRBJ2-3; a possible D gene is TRBD2 (5 bases). This CDR3 comprises 13 residues. V lost 6 bases to trimming and J lost 2 bases, with 9 bases between them. Germline V gene lookup returns CDR1 MDHEN and CDR2 SYDVKM. Here the CDR3 DNA reads TGTGCCAGCAGCCGAGGGTCCACAGATACGCAGTATTTT. This sequence encodes CASSRGSTDTQYF.

The rearrangement joins TRBV7-6 to TRBJ1-1; a possible D gene is TRBD1 (6 bases). CDR3 size: 13 residues. The ends were cut back, 5 bases at V and 3 bases at J, with 10 bases in the middle. CDR1 and CDR2 from the germline V gene are SGHVS and FNYEAQ. The DNA of the CDR3 is TGTGCCAGCAGCCCTCAGGGGTACACTGAAGCTTTCTTT. Amino acid sequence: CASSPQGYTEAFF.

The J gene is TRBJ1-6, the V gene TRBV4-3, with D unclear. V lost 0 bases and J lost 8, with 14 bases in between. CDR1 and CDR2 (germline): LGHNA, YSLEER. There are 16 residues in the CDR3. The CDR3 is CASSQDGIGSYSPLHF. For the CDR3, the DNA is TGCGCCAGCAGCCAAGATGGGATAGGATCCTATTCACCCCTCCACTTT.

This sequence joins TRBV9 and TRBJ1-1; D is undetermined. Trimming shortened V by 3 bases and J by 0 bases, and 9 bases separated the two germline ends. Per germline, CDR1 SGDLS and CDR2 YYNGEE. The CDR3 covers 14 residues. The DNA of the CDR3 is TGTGCCAGCAGCGGATCCCCGGTGAACACTGAAGCTTTCTTT. It is translated as CASSGSPVNTEAFF. The entire variable domain, with the rest obtained from reference TRBV9 and TRBJ1-1, is as follows: DSGVTQTPKHLITATGQRVTLRCSPRSGDLSVYWYQQSLDQGLQFLIQYYNGEERAKGNILERFSAQQFPDLHSELNLSSLELGDSALYFCASSGSPVNTEAFFGQGTRLTVV.

This clone has more than one count but fewer than ten. The CDR3: CASSLRRGQLNTEAFF. In nucleotides, the CDR3 is TGTGCCAGCAGTTTAAGGAGAGGCCAGCTGAACACTGAAGCTTTCTTT. J is TRBJ1-1 and V is TRBV28, with no clear D. CDR1 and CDR2 from the germline V gene are MDHEN and SYDVKM. The CDR3 is 16 residues long. Trimming took 2 bases from V and 0 from J, leaving 13 bases between them.

This clone was found a few times. V gene TRBV30 combines with J gene TRBJ1-1; perhaps TRBD1 as D (5 bases). Germline assignment: CDR1 GTSNPN and CDR2 SVGIG (reference sequence). This CDR3 is 14 amino acids long. V was shortened by 1 base and J by 4 bases, with 13 bases between the two germline ends. CDR3 DNA: TGTGCCTGGAGTGCGGGTAGGGGAGGCACTGAAGCTTTCTTT. Its protein is CAWSAGRGGTEAFF.

The chain combines TRBV5-6 with TRBJ1-5, with D unresolved. Trimming took off 0 bases at V and 6 bases at J, with 7 bases between the two ends. The CDR3 runs to 13 residues. Germline CDR1 and CDR2: SGHDT and YYEEEE. CDR3 protein: CASSLGRAQPQHF. The CDR3 DNA sequence: TGTGCCAGCAGCTTGGGGAGGGCTCAGCCCCAGCATTTT.